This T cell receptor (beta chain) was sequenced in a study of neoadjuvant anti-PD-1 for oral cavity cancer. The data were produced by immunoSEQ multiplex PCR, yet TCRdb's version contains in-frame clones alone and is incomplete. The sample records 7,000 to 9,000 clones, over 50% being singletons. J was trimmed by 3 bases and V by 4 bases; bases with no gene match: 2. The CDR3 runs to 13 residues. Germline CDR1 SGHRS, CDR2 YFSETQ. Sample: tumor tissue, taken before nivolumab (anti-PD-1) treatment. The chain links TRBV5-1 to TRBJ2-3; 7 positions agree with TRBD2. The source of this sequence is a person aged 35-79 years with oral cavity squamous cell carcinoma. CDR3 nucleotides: TGCGCCAGCAGCCTACTAGCGACAGATACGCAGTATTTT. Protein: CASSLLATDTQYF.